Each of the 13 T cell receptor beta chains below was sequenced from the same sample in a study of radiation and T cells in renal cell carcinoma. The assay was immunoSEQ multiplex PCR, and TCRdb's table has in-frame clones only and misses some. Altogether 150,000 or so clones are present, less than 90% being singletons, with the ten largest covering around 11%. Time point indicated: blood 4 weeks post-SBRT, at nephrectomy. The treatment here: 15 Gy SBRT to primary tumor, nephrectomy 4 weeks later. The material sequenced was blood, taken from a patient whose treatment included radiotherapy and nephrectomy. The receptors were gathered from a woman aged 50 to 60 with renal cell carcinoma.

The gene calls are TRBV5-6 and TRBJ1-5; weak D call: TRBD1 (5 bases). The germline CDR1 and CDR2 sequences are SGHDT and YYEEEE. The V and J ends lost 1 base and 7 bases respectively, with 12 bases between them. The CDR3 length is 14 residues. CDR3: CASSLKGSGQPQHF. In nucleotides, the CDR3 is TGTGCCAGCAGCTTGAAGGGGAGCGGGCAGCCCCAGCATTTT.

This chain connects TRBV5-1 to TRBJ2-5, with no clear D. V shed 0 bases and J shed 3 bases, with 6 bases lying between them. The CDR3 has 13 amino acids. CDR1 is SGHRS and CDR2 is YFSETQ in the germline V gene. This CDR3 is CASSLEREETQYF. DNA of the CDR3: TGCGCCAGCAGCTTGGAACGAGAAGAGACCCAGTACTTC. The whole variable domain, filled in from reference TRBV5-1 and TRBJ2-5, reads KAGVTQTPRYLIKTRGQQVTLSCSPISGHRSVSWYQQTPGQGLQFLFEYFSETQRNKGNFPGRFSGRQFSNSRSEMNVSTLELGDSALYLCASSLEREETQYFGPGTRLLVL.

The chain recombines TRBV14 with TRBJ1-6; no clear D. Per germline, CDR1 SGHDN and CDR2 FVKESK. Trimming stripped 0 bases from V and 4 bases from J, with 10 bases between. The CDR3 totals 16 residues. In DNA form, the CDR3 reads TGTGCCAGCAGCCAAGAAGCGGGGTGGTATAATTCACCCCTCCACTTT. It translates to CASSQEAGWYNSPLHF.

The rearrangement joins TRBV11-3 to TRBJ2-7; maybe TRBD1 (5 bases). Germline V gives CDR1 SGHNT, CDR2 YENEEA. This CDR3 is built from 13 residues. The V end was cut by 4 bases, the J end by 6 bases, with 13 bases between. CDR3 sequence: CASSSTQGGEQYF. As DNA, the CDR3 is TGTGCCAGCAGCTCTACCCAGGGTGGCGAGCAGTACTTC.

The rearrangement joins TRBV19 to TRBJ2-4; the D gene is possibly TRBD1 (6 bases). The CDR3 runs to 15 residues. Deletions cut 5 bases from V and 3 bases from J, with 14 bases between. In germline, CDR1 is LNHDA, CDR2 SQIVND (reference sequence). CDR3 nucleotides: TGTGCCAGTAGTCTTCAGGGGCAGATCAAAAACATTCAGTACTTC. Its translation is CASSLQGQIKNIQYF.

DNA of the CDR3: TGTGCCAGCAGCCCCCCTCGCGATACCCGGCGGGATACGCAGTATTTT. Residues: CASSPPRDTRRDTQYF. This sequence joins TRBV21-1 and TRBJ2-3; the DNA was not compared with TRBD2, the D call given in the table. TRBV21-1 constitutes a pseudogene. CDR3 length equals 16 residues.

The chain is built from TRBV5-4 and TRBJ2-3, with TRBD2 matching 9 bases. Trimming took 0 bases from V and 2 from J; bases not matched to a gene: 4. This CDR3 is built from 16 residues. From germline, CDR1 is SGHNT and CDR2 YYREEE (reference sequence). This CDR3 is CASSLDLAGITDTQYF. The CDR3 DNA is TGTGCCAGCAGCTTGGATCTAGCGGGGATCACAGATACGCAGTATTTT.

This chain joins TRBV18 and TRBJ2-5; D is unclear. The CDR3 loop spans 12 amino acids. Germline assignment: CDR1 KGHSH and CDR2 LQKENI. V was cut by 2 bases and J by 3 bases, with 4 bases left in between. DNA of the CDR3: TGTGCCAGCTCACCAACGAAAGAGACCCAGTACTTC. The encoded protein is CASSPTKETQYF.

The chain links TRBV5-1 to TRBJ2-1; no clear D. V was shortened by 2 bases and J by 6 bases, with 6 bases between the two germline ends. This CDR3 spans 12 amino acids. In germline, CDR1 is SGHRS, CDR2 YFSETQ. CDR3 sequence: CASSLTTNEQFF. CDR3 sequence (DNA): TGCGCCAGCAGCTTAACTACCAATGAGCAGTTCTTC.

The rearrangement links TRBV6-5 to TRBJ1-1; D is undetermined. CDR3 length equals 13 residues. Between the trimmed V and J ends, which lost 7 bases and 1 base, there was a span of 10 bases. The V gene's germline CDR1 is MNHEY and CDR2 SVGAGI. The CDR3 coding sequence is TGTGCCAGCAAAGTTGGTTCGAACACTGAAGCTTTCTTT. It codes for CASKVGSNTEAFF.

The CDR3 sequence is CATSRGAGTGNNQPQHF. In nucleotides, the CDR3 is TGTGCCACCAGCAGGGGAGCCGGGACAGGGAACAATCAGCCCCAGCATTTT. The chain couples TRBV15 to TRBJ1-5, with 9 nucleotides matching TRBD1. The V and J ends lost 3 bases and 3 bases, in that order; junction bases with no gene match: 9. Per germline, CDR1 LNHNV and CDR2 YYDKDF (reference sequence). The CDR3 runs 17 residues. Combining the CDR3 with reference TRBV15 and TRBJ1-5 gives the whole variable domain DAMVIQNPRYQVTQFGKPVTLSCSQTLNHNVMYWYQQKSSQAPKLLFHYYDKDFNNEADTPDNFQSRRPNTSFCFLDIRSPGLGDTAMYLCATSRGAGTGNNQPQHFGDGTRLSIL.

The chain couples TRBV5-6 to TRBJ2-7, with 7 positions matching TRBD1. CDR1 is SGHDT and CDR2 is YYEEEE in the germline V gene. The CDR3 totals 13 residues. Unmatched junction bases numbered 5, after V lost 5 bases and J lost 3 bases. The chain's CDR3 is CASSPRGFYEQYF. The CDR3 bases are TGTGCCAGCAGTCCCAGGGGGTTCTACGAGCAGTACTTC.

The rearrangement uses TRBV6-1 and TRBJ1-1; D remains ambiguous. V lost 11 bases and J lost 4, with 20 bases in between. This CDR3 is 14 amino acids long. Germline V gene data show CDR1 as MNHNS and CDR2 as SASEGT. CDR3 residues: CALSRSGVSTEAFF. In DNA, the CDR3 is TGTGCCCTCTCCCGAAGTGGGGTGAGCACTGAAGCTTTCTTT.